A selection of T cell receptor beta chains follows, all from one sample in a study of shared clonotypes between healthy human individuals. The protocol was immunoSEQ multiplex PCR, while the TCRdb copy is restricted to in-frame clones and leaves out a portion. Here the sample spans roughly 2.2 million clones, over 85% being singletons. The sequenced material came from naive CD4+ T cells from PBMCs. The receptors come from a man between 18 and 35 years old in good health. Some clones in this sample may be carry-over from other donors' samples. CDR3s include the opening cysteine and the closing phenylalanine or tryptophan. Each record gives: V gene, J gene, D gene, clone size, CDR3 DNA, CDR3 protein. D genes are given only for firm matches. Rows give clone size only sometimes, using once, few, many, or a class for an expanded clone.

v_call: TRBV2; j_call: TRBJ2-7; d_call: TRBD2; clone_size: NA; cdr3_nt: TGTGCCAGCAGTGCCCTGGGACTAGCGGGAGACGAGCAGTACTTC; cdr3_aa: CASSALGLAGDEQYF
v_call: TRBV10-1; j_call: TRBJ2-3; d_call: TRBD2; clone_size: NA; cdr3_nt: TGCGCCAGCAGTGACCCCGGGACTAGCGGGAGTAATACGCAGTATTTT; cdr3_aa: CASSDPGTSGSNTQYF
v_call: TRBV18; j_call: TRBJ2-1; d_call: TRBD2; clone_size: NA; cdr3_nt: TGTGCCAGCTCACCAGGGACTAGCGGACCCCAGGGAAGGCAGTTCTTC; cdr3_aa: CASSPGTSGPQGRQFF
v_call: TRBV4-2; j_call: TRBJ2-3; d_call: TRBD2; clone_size: NA; cdr3_nt: TGTGCCAGCAGCCAAGATGTGCGACTAGCCCCAGATACGCAGTATTTT; cdr3_aa: CASSQDVRLAPDTQYF
v_call: TRBV27; j_call: TRBJ2-3; d_call: NA; clone_size: NA; cdr3_nt: TGTGCCACCAGTATGGGGCCCACAGATACGCAGTATTTT; cdr3_aa: CATSMGPTDTQYF
v_call: TRBV11-2; j_call: TRBJ2-2; d_call: NA; clone_size: once; cdr3_nt: TGTGCCAGCAGTATGAGGAGGACGGGAATGAACACCGGGGAGCTGTTTTTT; cdr3_aa: CASSMRRTGMNTGELFF
v_call: TRBV6-5; j_call: TRBJ2-5; d_call: NA; clone_size: NA; cdr3_nt: TGTGCCAGCAGAACCGTAGGGCAGGAGACCCAGTACTTC; cdr3_aa: CASRTVGQETQYF
v_call: TRBV7-3; j_call: TRBJ2-2; d_call: TRBD2; clone_size: NA; cdr3_nt: TGTGCCAGCAGCGGGACTAGCGGTGCGAACACCGGGGAGCTGTTTTTT; cdr3_aa: CASSGTSGANTGELFF
v_call: TRBV11-1; j_call: TRBJ2-5; d_call: NA; clone_size: NA; cdr3_nt: TGTGCCAGCAGCTTAGCACAGGGTGGGAAGACCCAGTACTTC; cdr3_aa: CASSLAQGGKTQYF
v_call: TRBV5-1; j_call: TRBJ2-7; d_call: TRBD1; clone_size: NA; cdr3_nt: TGCGCCAGCAGCTTGGACGGGGACAGCTCCTACGAGCAGTACTTC; cdr3_aa: CASSLDGDSSYEQYF
v_call: TRBV5-1; j_call: TRBJ2-5; d_call: NA; clone_size: NA; cdr3_nt: TGCGCCAGCAGCTTGGAACTCCCCCAAGAGACCCAGTACTTC; cdr3_aa: CASSLELPQETQYF
v_call: TRBV18; j_call: TRBJ2-7; d_call: TRBD1; clone_size: once; cdr3_nt: TGTGCCAGCTCACGCAGGGTTCTACAGGGGGGCAGCTACGAGCAGTACTTC; cdr3_aa: CASSRRVLQGGSYEQYF
v_call: TRBV19; j_call: TRBJ2-1; d_call: TRBD1; clone_size: NA; cdr3_nt: TGTGCCCCCCAGGGGACAGGGGGCGGCCATGAGCAGTTCTTC; cdr3_aa: CAPQGTGGGHEQFF
v_call: TRBV2; j_call: TRBJ1-2; d_call: TRBD1; clone_size: NA; cdr3_nt: TGTGCCAGCAGCAACGACAGGGTTGGGTATGGCTACACCTTC; cdr3_aa: CASSNDRVGYGYTF
v_call: TRBV2; j_call: TRBJ2-1; d_call: TRBD2; clone_size: NA; cdr3_nt: TGTGCCAGCAACCTCCCGACTAGCGGTAACAATGAGCAGTTCTTC; cdr3_aa: CASNLPTSGNNEQFF
v_call: TRBV6-6; j_call: TRBJ2-7; d_call: TRBD2; clone_size: NA; cdr3_nt: TGTGCCAGCAGTCGTGGACTAGCGGGGATTTACGAGCAGTACTTC; cdr3_aa: CASSRGLAGIYEQYF
v_call: TRBV29-1; j_call: TRBJ1-4; d_call: NA; clone_size: once; cdr3_nt: TGCAGCGTTGGACAGGCGCTTAATGAAAAACTGTTTTTT; cdr3_aa: CSVGQALNEKLFF
v_call: TRBV27; j_call: TRBJ2-7; d_call: TRBD1; clone_size: NA; cdr3_nt: TGTGCCAGCAGTAAAAGGACAGGGCTATTCTACGAGCAGTACTTC; cdr3_aa: CASSKRTGLFYEQYF
v_call: TRBV4-2; j_call: TRBJ1-2; d_call: NA; clone_size: NA; cdr3_nt: TGTGCCAGCAGCCAAGGTGTCCAAACGAACTATGGCTACACCTTC; cdr3_aa: CASSQGVQTNYGYTF
v_call: TRBV6-1; j_call: TRBJ2-7; d_call: TRBD2; clone_size: NA; cdr3_nt: TGTGCCAGCAGTGAATACAGCGGGAGGGCCTACGAGCAGTACTTC; cdr3_aa: CASSEYSGRAYEQYF
v_call: TRBV11-2; j_call: TRBJ1-3; d_call: NA; clone_size: NA; cdr3_nt: TGTGCCAGCAGCTCACACTTCAGGGATCTCACCATATATTTT; cdr3_aa: CASSSHFRDLTIYF
v_call: TRBV2; j_call: TRBJ2-7; d_call: TRBD2; clone_size: NA; cdr3_nt: TGTGCCAGCAGTGGCGGGAGGGGCTCCTACGAGCAGTACTTC; cdr3_aa: CASSGGRGSYEQYF
v_call: TRBV28; j_call: TRBJ2-7; d_call: TRBD2; clone_size: NA; cdr3_nt: TGTGCCAGCAGTGAAACTAGCGGGGATTCCTACGAGCAGTACTTC; cdr3_aa: CASSETSGDSYEQYF
v_call: TRBV19; j_call: TRBJ1-1; d_call: NA; clone_size: NA; cdr3_nt: TGTGCCAGTAGCCCCCTGGCCAGGGTTTGGACTGAAGCTTTCTTT; cdr3_aa: CASSPLARVWTEAFF
v_call: TRBV6-5; j_call: TRBJ2-3; d_call: NA; clone_size: NA; cdr3_nt: TGTGCCAGCAGGCGGGCCGCCACAGATACGCAGTATTTT; cdr3_aa: CASRRAATDTQYF
v_call: TRBV2; j_call: TRBJ2-1; d_call: NA; clone_size: NA; cdr3_nt: TGTGCCAGCAGTGACCATGGGCCATACAATGAGCAGTTCTTC; cdr3_aa: CASSDHGPYNEQFF
v_call: TRBV18; j_call: TRBJ2-3; d_call: NA; clone_size: NA; cdr3_nt: TGTGCCAGCTCACCCGGGGGTGTGGCAGATACGCAGTATTTT; cdr3_aa: CASSPGGVADTQYF
v_call: TRBV6-5; j_call: TRBJ2-5; d_call: TRBD2; clone_size: NA; cdr3_nt: TGTGCCAGCAGACCCAGACTAGCGGGAGAAGAGACCCAGTACTTC; cdr3_aa: CASRPRLAGEETQYF
v_call: TRBV12-5; j_call: TRBJ2-3; d_call: NA; clone_size: NA; cdr3_nt: TGTGCTAGTGGTCTGAATGCCGGGACTCCAGATACGCAGTATTTT; cdr3_aa: CASGLNAGTPDTQYF